Below are 2 T cell receptor beta chains sequenced from a single sample in a study of cytomegalovirus exposure and HLA in healthy donors. Use of 60 Vbeta and 13 Jbeta primers characterized the PCR. Repertoires were generated with immunoSEQ multiplex PCR, while TCRdb's copy carries only in-frame clones and drops some. Across around 130,000 clones, the top ten clones capture approximately 1.5% of the sample. Sequencing was carried out using PBMCs. The receptor source for this set is a woman in her 40s in good health and CMV-seronegative.

This clone ranks as medium-sized (0.01 to 0.1%) in terms of frequency. The chain is built from TRBV6-5 and TRBJ2-6; D remains ambiguous. The CDR3 extends over 15 amino acids. Trimming stripped 0 bases from V and 0 bases from J, with 3 bases between. CDR1 and CDR2 from the germline V gene are MNHEY and SVGAGI. This chain's CDR3 is CASSYSSSGANVLTF. DNA for the CDR3: TGTGCCAGCAGTTACTCTAGCTCTGGGGCCAACGTCCTGACTTTC.

The chain carries TRBV7-2 and TRBJ2-3; a weak D match, TRBD2 (5 bases). The germline V gene has CDR1 SGHTA and CDR2 FQGNSA. V lost 1 base and J lost 3, with 11 bases in between. This CDR3 has 15 amino acids. The CDR3 here is CASSLDHGGTDTQYF. Written as DNA, the CDR3 is TGTGCCAGCAGCTTAGACCACGGCGGGACAGATACGCAGTATTTT.